The source of this TCR beta chain is a study of response to subunit inactivated influenza vaccine. Germline V CDR1 and CDR2: SGHTA, FQGNSA. The V gene lost 5 bases and the J gene lost 2 bases, with 16 bases spanning the gap. The CDR3 has 16 amino acids. TCRdb re-called the RT-PCR reads through MiXCR, storing one row per CDR3 protein. Of about 540,000 distinct CDR3 sequences in the sample, under 25% were seen once. These data are also associated with another study on T cells expressing NK-cell markers. This second study notes: TCR beta cDNA was made by 5'RACE template switching with UMIs. In a few donors, these clonotypes also led the CD3+CD56-NKG2C+ fraction. What remained unclear was the HCMV specificity of expanded NKG2C+ T cell clones.

The sample here was CD4+ T cells sorted from PBMCs, taken 11 to 12 days after vaccination. This chain joins TRBV7-2 and TRBJ2-1; possible D gene TRBD2, 6 bases. This sequence originates from a man aged 45-65 years who received an inactivated influenza vaccine. Here the CDR3 reads CASSPAGPSAYNEQFF. In DNA form, the CDR3 reads TGTGCCAGCAGCCCCGCGGGGCCCAGTGCCTACAATGAGCAGTTCTTC.